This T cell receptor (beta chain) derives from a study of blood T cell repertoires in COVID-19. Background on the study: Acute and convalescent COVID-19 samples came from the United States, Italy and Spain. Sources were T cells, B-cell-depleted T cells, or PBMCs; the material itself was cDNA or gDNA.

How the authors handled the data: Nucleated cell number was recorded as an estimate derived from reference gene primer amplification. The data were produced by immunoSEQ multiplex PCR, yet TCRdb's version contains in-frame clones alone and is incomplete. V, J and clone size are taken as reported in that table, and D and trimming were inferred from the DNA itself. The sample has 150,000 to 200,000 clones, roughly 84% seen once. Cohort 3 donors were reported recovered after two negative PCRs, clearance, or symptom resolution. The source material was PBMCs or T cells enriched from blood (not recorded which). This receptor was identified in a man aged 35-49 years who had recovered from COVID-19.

The CDR3 nucleotides read TGTGCCAGCAGTTCTCCCCGGACGGGGAACAATGAGCAGTTCTTC. It codes for CASSSPRTGNNEQFF. The rearrangement links TRBV6-5 to TRBJ2-1; D might be TRBD2 (5 bases). V gave up 4 bases and J gave up 5 bases, with 15 bases separating them. Germline loops: CDR1 MNHEY, CDR2 SVGAGI. The CDR3 spans 15 residues.